Shown below are 10 T cell receptor beta chains from a single sample sequenced in a study of T cells in Graves' hyperthyroidism and ophthalmopathy. Template material for amplifying TCR beta CDR3 regions consisted of RNA transcripts. The HTBI primer set was used in a first-round RT-PCR of the TCR CDR3. TCRdb itself ran the multiplex PCR reads through MiXCR, one entry per CDR3 protein. The table has about 200,000 distinct CDR3 sequences, approximately 16% seen once; the top ten hold just under 45%. Source material: blood. The receptors stem from a man aged 40-49 years with Graves' hyperthyroidism.

The V call is TRBV19, the J call TRBJ1-5; 9 bases fit TRBD1. This CDR3 contains 16 residues. CDR1 and CDR2 from the germline V gene are LNHDA and SQIVND (reference sequence). Germline trimming cut 2 bases from V and 7 bases from J; bases unmatched to any gene: 9. Here the CDR3 DNA reads TGTGCCAGTAGTATACTGCGGACAGGGGTAGGGCAGCCCCAGCATTTT. It codes for CASSILRTGVGQPQHF. Complete variable domain (other parts from reference TRBV19 and TRBJ1-5): DGGITQSPKYLFRKEGQNVTLSCEQNLNHDAMYWYRQDPGQGLRLIYYSQIVNDFQKGDIAEGYSVSREKKESFPLTVTSAQKNPTAFYLCASSILRTGVGQPQHFGDGTRLSIL.

This clonotype showed up many times. The V call is TRBV30, the J call TRBJ2-2; TRBD1 matches 8 bases. This CDR3 spans 15 amino acids. Germline V lookup: CDR1 GTSNPN, CDR2 SVGIG (reference sequence). V lost 4 bases to trimming and J lost 1 base; unmatched junction nucleotides: 5. The chain's CDR3 is CAWTTGQVNTGELFF. Here the CDR3 DNA reads TGTGCCTGGACGACGGGACAGGTGAACACCGGGGAGCTGTTTTTT.

This clonotype has ten or more counts. The gene calls are TRBV6-1 and TRBJ2-2, with a possible D match to TRBD2 (6 bases). The CDR3 covers 15 residues. Germline V CDR1 and CDR2: MNHNS, SASEGT. The V end lost 8 bases, the J end lost 9 bases, and 22 bases lay between the germline ends. CDR3 DNA: TGTGCCAGCGCACCGGGACTTAACTTGCCTCGGGAGCTGTTTTTT. This codes for CASAPGLNLPRELFF.

CDR3 sequence (DNA): TGTGCCAGCAGCCACACACGGACAGAGGGCTACACCTTC. Translated: CASSHTRTEGYTF. The V gene is TRBV6-1, the J gene TRBJ1-2, with a tentative D call TRBD1 (6 bases). V gave up 6 bases and J gave up 8 bases, with 16 bases separating them. This CDR3 spans 13 amino acids. From germline, CDR1 is MNHNS and CDR2 SASEGT.

This clonotype appeared many times. The J gene is TRBJ1-2, the V gene TRBV7-9, with no clear D. The germline V and J ends were trimmed by 1 base and 2 bases, with 2 bases remaining between them. Germline V gene lookup returns CDR1 SEHNR and CDR2 FQNEAQ (reference sequence). This CDR3 contains 12 residues. DNA of the CDR3: TGTGCCAGCAGCTTAGAGAACTATGGCTACACCTTC. Its protein is CASSLENYGYTF.

The chain carries TRBV5-5 and TRBJ1-5; the D is unclear. Per germline, CDR1 SGHKS and CDR2 YYEKEE (reference sequence). The ends were cut back, 0 bases at V and 0 bases at J, with 16 bases in the middle. The CDR3 consists of 18 residues. CDR3 sequence: CASSLAGTRAYSNQPQHF. The CDR3 coding sequence is TGTGCCAGCAGCTTGGCCGGAACGAGGGCTTATAGCAATCAGCCCCAGCATTTT.

This clonotype was observed at least ten times. The chain joins TRBV30 to TRBJ1-5, with a tentative D call TRBD1 (5 bases). Trimming pared 0 bases from V and 7 bases from J, leaving 10 bases between. Looked up from germline, CDR1 is GTSNPN and CDR2 is SVGIG (reference sequence). This CDR3 spans 13 amino acids. The CDR3 DNA reads as TGTGCCTGGAGTGTACAGGATCTCCAGCCCCAGCATTTT. Protein sequence: CAWSVQDLQPQHF.

This clonotype was seen a few times. V gene TRBV5-1 combines with J gene TRBJ2-2; D unresolved. CDR1 and CDR2 from the germline V gene are SGHRS and YFSETQ. V was trimmed by 4 bases and J by 4 bases, leaving 11 bases between them. CDR3 length equals 14 residues. Here the CDR3 DNA reads TGCGCCAGCAGCCCCGACACCCCCACCGGGGAGCTGTTTTTT. It is translated as CASSPDTPTGELFF.

This clonotype was detected a few times. The chain recombines TRBV10-3 with TRBJ1-2; D call uncertain. The V gene's germline CDR1 is ENHRY and CDR2 SYGVKD. CDR3 length: 12 residues. V lost 4 bases to trimming and J lost 2 bases, with 5 bases between them. The CDR3 loop reads CAISGGNYGYTF. The CDR3 region has the DNA TGTGCCATCAGTGGAGGCAACTATGGCTACACCTTC.

The table lists this clonotype with many counts. The V and J genes are TRBV3-1 and TRBJ2-3; 8 bases line up with TRBD1. Germline CDR1 LGHDT, CDR2 YNNKEL (reference sequence). The V segment lost 1 base and the J segment 1 base; nucleotides outside the gene matches: 4. The CDR3 consists of 16 residues. The CDR3 spells CASSQGPGQGTDTQYF. CDR3 DNA sequence: TGTGCCAGCAGCCAAGGACCGGGACAGGGCACAGATACGCAGTATTTT.